This T cell receptor beta chain was captured by sequencing in a study of Graves' ophthalmopathy and Graves' hyperthyroidism. RNA transcripts provided the template for amplifying TCR beta CDR3 regions. RT-PCR with HTBI primers came first, then second-round multiplex PCR. TCRdb itself ran the multiplex PCR reads through MiXCR, one entry per CDR3 protein. In the table there are 1 million to 1.3 million distinct CDR3 sequences, 35% to 40% of which are singletons. This clonotype occurred once. New diagnoses, under 2 months' duration, and ages 18 to 65 characterized the hyperthyroidism patients. No donor had other autoimmune disease, uncontrolled infection, pregnancy or lactation. The TCR was taken from an adult man with Graves' hyperthyroidism. The sample taken for sequencing was peripheral blood or thyroid tissue (not recorded which).

The CDR3 region has the DNA TGTGCCAGCAGCCGAGGGGGGGCGTCGAATTCACCCCTCCACTTT. It encodes CASSRGGASNSPLHF. The chain recombines TRBV7-2 with TRBJ1-6; tentative D call: TRBD1 (6 bases). Germline CDR1 reads SGHTA; CDR2 reads FQGNSA. The CDR3 sequence is 15 residues long. Between the trimmed V and J ends, which lost 5 bases and 7 bases, there was a span of 15 bases.